This TCR beta chain was captured in a study of Tregs in tolerant kidney transplant recipients. Sequencing used immunoSEQ multiplex PCR; TCRdb keeps in-frame clones, though not all of them. The sample has under 80,000 clones, 80% to 90% seen once; the top ten hold roughly 2.2%. Thawed PBMCs were rested overnight at 37°C with around 180 IU/ml IL-2 before regulatory T cell sorting. Germline CDR1 and CDR2: MDHEN and SYDVKM. V shed 10 bases, J shed 1 base, and the junction held 4 bases outside the gene matches. The CDR3 is 13 residues long. The source material was Tregs from blood, sampled before the transplant. V gene TRBV28 combines with J gene TRBJ2-3; 8 bases map to TRBD1. This clonotype originated in a human donor who received a combined kidney and bone marrow transplant. The CDR3 sequence: CATEQGGTDTQYF. As DNA, the CDR3 is TGTGCCACGGAACAGGGGGGCACAGATACGCAGTATTTT. The full variable domain, completed using reference TRBV28 and TRBJ2-3, is DVKVTQSSRYLVKRTGEKVFLECVQDMDHENMFWYRQDPGLGLRLIYFSYDVKMKEKGDIPEGYSVSREKKERFSLILESASTNQTSMYLCATEQGGTDTQYFGPGTRLTVL.